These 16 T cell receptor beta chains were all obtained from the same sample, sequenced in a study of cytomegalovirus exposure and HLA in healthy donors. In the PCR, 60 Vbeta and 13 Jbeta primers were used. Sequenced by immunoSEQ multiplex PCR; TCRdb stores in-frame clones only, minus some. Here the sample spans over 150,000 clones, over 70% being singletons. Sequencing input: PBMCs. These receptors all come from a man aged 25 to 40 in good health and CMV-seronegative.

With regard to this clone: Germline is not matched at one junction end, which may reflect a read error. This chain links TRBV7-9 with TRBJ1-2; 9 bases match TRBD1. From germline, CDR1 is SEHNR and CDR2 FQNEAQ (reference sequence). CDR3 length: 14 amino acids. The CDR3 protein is CASSSTGGYYGYTF. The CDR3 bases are TGTGCCAGCAGCTCGACAGGGGGTTACTATGGCTACACTTTC.

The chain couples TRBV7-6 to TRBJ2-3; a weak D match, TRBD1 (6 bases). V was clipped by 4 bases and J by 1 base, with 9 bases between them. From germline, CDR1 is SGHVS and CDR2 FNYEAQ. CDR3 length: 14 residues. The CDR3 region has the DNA TGTGCCAGCAGCTCGGACAGTCGCACAGATACGCAGTATTTT. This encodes CASSSDSRTDTQYF.

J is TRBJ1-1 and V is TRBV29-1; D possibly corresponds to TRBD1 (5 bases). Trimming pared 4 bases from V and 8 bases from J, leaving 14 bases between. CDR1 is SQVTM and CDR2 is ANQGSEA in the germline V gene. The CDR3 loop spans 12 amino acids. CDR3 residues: CSVGAGSVEAFF. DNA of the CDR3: TGCAGCGTTGGGGCAGGGTCAGTAGAAGCTTTCTTT.

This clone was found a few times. The DNA for the CDR3 is TGTGCCAGCAGTTTACCGGGGGGGGCCCAGTACTTC. It is translated as CASSLPGGAQYF. This sequence joins TRBV27 and TRBJ2-5, with TRBD2 identical over 8 bases. V was pared by 2 bases and J by 9 bases, with 2 bases of the junction left unmatched. Germline assignment: CDR1 MNHEY and CDR2 SMNVEV (reference sequence). The CDR3 covers 12 residues.

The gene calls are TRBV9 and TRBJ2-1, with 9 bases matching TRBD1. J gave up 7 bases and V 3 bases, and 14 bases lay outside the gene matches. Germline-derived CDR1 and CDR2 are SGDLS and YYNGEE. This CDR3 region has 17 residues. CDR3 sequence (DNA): TGTGCCAGCAGCGATCAGACCGGGACAGGGCATCTTAATGAGCAGTTCTTC. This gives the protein CASSDQTGTGHLNEQFF.

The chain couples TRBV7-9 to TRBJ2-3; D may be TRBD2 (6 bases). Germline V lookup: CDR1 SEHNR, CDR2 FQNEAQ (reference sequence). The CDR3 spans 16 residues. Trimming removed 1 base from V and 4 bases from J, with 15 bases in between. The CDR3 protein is CASSLVRAGEPDTQYF. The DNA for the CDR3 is TGTGCCAGCAGCTTAGTTCGAGCGGGCGAGCCAGATACGCAGTATTTT.

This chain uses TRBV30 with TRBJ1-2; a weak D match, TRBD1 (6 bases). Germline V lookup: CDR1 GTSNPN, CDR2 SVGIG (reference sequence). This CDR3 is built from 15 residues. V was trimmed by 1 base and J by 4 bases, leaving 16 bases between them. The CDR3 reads CAWSEGGGASYGYTF. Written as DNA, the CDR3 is TGTGCCTGGAGTGAAGGGGGTGGGGCTTCCTATGGCTACACCTTC.

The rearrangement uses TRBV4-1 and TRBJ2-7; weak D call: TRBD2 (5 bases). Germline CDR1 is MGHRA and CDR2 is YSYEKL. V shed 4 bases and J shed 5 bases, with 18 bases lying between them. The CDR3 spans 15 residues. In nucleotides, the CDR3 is TGCGCCAGCAGCCTACCGGGAACAGAAGTTCACGAGCAGTACTTC. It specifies CASSLPGTEVHEQYF.

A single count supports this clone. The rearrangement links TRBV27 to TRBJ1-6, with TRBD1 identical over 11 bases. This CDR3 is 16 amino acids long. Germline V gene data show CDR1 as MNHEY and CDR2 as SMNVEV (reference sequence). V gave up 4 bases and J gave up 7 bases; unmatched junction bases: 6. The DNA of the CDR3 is TGTGCCAGCAGTTCCCGGGACAGGGGGGAAAATTCACCCCTCCACTTT. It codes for CASSSRDRGENSPLHF.

CDR3: CASSLHEAQETQYF. DNA for the CDR3: TGTGCCAGCAGTCTACACGAGGCACAAGAGACCCAGTACTTC. The J gene is TRBJ2-5, the V gene TRBV2; D is ambiguous. Trimming left V 5 bases short and J 2 bases short, with 12 bases between. CDR3 length equals 14 residues. Germline CDR1 reads SNHLY; CDR2 reads FYNNEI.

CDR3 sequence: CASSWRVGGRAFF. CDR3 bases: TGTGCCAGCAGTTGGAGGGTGGGTGGGCGAGCTTTCTTT. The V call is TRBV28, the J call TRBJ1-1; no clear D gene. Trimming removed 4 bases at V and 10 bases at J, with 16 bases between. The CDR3 spans 13 residues. Germline CDR1 is MDHEN and CDR2 is SYDVKM.

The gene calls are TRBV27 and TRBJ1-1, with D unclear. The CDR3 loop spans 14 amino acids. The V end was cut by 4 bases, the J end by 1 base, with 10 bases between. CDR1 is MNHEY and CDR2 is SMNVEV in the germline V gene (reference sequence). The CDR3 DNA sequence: TGTGCCAGCAGTTGGGCAGCAGGGAACACTGAAGCTTTCTTT. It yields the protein CASSWAAGNTEAFF.

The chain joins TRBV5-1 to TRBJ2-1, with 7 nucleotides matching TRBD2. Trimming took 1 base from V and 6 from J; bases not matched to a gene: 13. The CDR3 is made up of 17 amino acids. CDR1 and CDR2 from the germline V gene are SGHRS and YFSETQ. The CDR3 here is CASSLTRRTRQTNEQFF. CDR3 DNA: TGCGCCAGCAGCTTGACCCGGAGGACTAGACAGACCAATGAGCAGTTCTTC.

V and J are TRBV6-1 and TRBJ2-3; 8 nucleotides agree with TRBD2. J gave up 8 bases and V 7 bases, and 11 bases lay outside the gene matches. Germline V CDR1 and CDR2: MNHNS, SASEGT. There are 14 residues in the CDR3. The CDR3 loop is CASIAAGGLGTQYF. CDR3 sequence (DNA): TGTGCCAGCATTGCGGCGGGAGGTCTCGGTACGCAGTATTTT.

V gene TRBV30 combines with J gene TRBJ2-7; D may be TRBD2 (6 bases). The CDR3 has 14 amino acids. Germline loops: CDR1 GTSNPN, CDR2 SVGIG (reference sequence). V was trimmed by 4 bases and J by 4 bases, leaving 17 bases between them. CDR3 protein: CAWKAELASYEQYF. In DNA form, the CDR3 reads TGTGCCTGGAAAGCGGAACTAGCATCTTACGAGCAGTACTTC.

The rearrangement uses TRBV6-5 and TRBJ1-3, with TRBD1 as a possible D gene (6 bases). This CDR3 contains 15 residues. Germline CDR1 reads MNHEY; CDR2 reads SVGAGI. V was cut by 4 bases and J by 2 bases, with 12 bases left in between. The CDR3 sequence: CASSLTGNAGNTIYF. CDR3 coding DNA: TGTGCCAGCAGTTTAACAGGGAATGCTGGAAACACCATATATTTT.